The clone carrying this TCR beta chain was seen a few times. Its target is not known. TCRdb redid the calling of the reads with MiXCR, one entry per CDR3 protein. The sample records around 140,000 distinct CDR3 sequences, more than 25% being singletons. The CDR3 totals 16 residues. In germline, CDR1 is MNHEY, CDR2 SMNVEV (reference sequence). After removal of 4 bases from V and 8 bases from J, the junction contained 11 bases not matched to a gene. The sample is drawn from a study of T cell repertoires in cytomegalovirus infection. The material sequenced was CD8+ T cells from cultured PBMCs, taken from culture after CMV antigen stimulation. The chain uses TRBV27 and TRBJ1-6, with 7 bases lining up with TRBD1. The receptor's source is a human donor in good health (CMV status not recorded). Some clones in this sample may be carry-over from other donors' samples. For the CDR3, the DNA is TGTGCCAGCAGTTCTCCAGGGGGGGGACCGGATTCACCCCTCCACTTT. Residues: CASSSPGGGPDSPLHF.